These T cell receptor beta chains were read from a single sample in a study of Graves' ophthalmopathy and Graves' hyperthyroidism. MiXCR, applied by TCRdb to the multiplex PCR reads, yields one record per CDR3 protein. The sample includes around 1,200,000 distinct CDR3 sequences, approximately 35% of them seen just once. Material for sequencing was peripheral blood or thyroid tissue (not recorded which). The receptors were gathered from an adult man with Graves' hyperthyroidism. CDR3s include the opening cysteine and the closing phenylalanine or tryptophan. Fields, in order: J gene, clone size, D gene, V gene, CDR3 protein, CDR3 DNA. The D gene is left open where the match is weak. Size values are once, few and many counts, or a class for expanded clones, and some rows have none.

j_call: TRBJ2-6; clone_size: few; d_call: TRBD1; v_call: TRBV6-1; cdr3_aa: CASRGTGGSGANVLTF; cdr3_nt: TGTGCCAGCAGAGGGACAGGAGGCTCTGGGGCCAACGTCCTGACTTTC
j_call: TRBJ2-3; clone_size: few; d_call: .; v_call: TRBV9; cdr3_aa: CASSVQGGTDTQYF; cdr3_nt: TGTGCCAGCAGCGTACAGGGTGGCACAGATACGCAGTATTTT
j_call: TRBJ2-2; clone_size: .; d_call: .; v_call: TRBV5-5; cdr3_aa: CASSSWDTGYTGELFF; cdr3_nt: TGTGCCAGCAGCTCATGGGACACCGGGTACACCGGGGAGCTGTTTTTT
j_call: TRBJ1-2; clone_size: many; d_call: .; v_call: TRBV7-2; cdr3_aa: CASRLQQTNYGYTF; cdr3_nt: TGTGCCAGCAGGTTACAACAGACTAACTATGGCTACACCTTC
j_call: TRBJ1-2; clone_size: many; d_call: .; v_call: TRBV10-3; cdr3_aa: CAIRASGTRKGYGYTF; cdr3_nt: TGTGCCATCAGGGCGTCCGGGACACGGAAAGGGTATGGCTACACCTTC
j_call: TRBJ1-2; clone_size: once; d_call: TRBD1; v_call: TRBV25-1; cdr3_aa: CASIGQGVTNYGYTF; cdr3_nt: TGTGCCAGCATCGGACAGGGGGTGACTAACTATGGCTACACCTTC
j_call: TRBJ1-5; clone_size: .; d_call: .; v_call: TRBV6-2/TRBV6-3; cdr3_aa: CASSFGAIDQPQHF; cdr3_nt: TGTGCCAGCAGTTTCGGGGCTATCGATCAGCCCCAGCATTTT
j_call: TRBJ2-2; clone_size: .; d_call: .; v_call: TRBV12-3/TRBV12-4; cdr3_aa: CASRRETAGELFF; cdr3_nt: TGTGCCAGCAGGAGAGAGACAGCCGGGGAGCTGTTTTTT
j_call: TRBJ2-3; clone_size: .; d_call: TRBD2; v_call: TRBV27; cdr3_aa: CASSLGLARAHEQYF; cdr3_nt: TGTGCCAGCAGTCTCGGACTAGCTAGGGCCCATGAGCAGTATTTT
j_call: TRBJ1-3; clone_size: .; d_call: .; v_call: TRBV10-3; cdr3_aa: CAIGPSGTAGNTIYF; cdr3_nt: TGTGCCATCGGGCCTAGCGGGACTGCTGGAAACACCATATATTTT
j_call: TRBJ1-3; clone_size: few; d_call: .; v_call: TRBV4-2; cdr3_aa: CASSQERGSSGNTIYF; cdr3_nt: TGTGCCAGCAGCCAAGAAAGGGGGAGCTCTGGAAACACCATATATTTT
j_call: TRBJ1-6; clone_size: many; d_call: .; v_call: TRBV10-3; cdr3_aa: CAISVGGSYNSPLHF; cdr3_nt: TGTGCCATCAGTGTAGGGGGCTCCTATAATTCACCCCTCCACTTT
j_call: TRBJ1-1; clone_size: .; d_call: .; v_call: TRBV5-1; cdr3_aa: CASSLVGAPGTEAFF; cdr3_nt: TGCGCCAGCAGCTTGGTAGGGGCCCCGGGCACTGAAGCTTTCTTT
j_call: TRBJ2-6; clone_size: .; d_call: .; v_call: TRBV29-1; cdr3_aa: CRGEFGDSGANVLTF; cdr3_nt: TGCAGGGGGGAGTTTGGGGACTCTGGGGCCAACGTCCTGACTTTC
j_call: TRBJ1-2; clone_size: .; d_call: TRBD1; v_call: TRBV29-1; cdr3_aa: CSAGTDSGYYGYTF; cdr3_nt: TGCAGCGCAGGGACAGACAGCGGATACTATGGCTACACCTTC
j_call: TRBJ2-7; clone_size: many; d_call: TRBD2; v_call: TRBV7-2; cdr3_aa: CASSSPGLAGAQEQYF; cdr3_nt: TGTGCCAGCAGCTCGCCCGGACTAGCGGGAGCGCAGGAGCAGTACTTC
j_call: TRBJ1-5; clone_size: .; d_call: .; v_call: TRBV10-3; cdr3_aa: CAISGMGQPQHF; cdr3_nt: TGTGCCATCAGCGGCATGGGGCAGCCCCAGCATTTT
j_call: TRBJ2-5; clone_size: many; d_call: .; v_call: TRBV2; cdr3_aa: CASRDDLGTEETQYF; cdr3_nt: TGTGCCAGCAGAGACGACTTAGGGACGGAAGAGACCCAGTACTTC
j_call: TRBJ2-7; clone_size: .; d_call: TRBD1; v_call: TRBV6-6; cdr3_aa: CASSYSGPGGKDEQYF; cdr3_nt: TGTGCCAGCAGTTACTCCGGGCCAGGGGGAAAGGACGAGCAGTACTTC
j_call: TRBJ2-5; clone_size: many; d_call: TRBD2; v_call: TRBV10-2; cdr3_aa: CASRGGQETQYF; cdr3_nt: TGCGCCAGCCGGGGGGGCCAAGAGACCCAGTACTTC
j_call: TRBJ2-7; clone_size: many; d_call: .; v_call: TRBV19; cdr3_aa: CASSPGPDSTYEQYF; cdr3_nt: TGTGCCAGTAGTCCGGGCCCTGATTCCACCTACGAGCAGTACTTC